This T cell receptor beta chain came from a study of T cells after yellow fever vaccination. Findings of the study overall: It was a small share of clonotypes that appeared in both CD4 and CD8 compartments.

This clonotype was detected only a few times. Its antigen is not identified. TCRdb recomputed calls from the 5' RACE reads with MiXCR, one row per CDR3 protein. This table holds hundreds of thousands of distinct CDR3 sequences, approximately 13% found once. This CDR3 has 18 residues. Germline CDR1 SGHRS, CDR2 YFSETQ. Deletions cut 1 base from V and 0 bases from J, with 18 bases between. The gene calls are TRBV5-1 and TRBJ2-3; maybe TRBD2 (5 bases). The sequence derives from a young man who received the YFV17D yellow fever vaccine. The sequencing used PBMCs, collected on the day of the yellow fever booster vaccination. Here the CDR3 DNA reads TGCGCCAGCAGCTTGCGAAGTCTAGAGCGGACTAGCACAGATACGCAGTATTTT. Its protein product is CASSLRSLERTSTDTQYF.